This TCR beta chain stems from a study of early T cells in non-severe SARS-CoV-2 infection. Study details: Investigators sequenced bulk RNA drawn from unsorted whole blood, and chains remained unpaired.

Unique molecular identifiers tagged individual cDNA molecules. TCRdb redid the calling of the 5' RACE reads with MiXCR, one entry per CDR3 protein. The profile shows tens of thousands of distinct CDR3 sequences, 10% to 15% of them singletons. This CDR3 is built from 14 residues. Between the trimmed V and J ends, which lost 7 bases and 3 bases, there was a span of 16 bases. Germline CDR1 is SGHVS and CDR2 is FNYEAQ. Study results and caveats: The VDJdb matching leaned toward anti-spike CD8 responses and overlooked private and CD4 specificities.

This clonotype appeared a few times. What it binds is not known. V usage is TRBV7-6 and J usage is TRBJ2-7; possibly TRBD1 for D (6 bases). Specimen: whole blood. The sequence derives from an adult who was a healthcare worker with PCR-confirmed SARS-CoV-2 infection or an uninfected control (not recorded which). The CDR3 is CASTPALDSYEQYF. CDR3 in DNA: TGTGCCAGCACCCCCGCTTTGGACAGCTACGAGCAGTACTTC.